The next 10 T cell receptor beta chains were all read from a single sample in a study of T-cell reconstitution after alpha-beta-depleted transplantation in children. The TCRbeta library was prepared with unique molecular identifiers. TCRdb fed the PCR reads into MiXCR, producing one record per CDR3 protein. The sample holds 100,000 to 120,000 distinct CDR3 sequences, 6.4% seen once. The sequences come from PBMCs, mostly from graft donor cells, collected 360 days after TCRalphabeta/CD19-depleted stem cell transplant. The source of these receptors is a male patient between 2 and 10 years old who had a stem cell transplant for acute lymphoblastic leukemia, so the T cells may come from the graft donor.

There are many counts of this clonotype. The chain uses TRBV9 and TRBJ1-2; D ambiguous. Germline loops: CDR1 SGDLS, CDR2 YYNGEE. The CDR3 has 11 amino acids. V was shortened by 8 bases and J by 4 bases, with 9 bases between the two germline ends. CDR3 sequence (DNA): TGTGCCAGTCGCCGGGGCTATGGCTACACCTTC. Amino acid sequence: CASRRGYGYTF.

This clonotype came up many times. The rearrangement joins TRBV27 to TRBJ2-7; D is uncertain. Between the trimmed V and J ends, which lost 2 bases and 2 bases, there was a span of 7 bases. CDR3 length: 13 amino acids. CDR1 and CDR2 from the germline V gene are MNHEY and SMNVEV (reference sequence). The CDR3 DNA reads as TGTGCCAGCAGTTTAATACAGCCCTACGAGCAGTACTTC. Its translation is CASSLIQPYEQYF.

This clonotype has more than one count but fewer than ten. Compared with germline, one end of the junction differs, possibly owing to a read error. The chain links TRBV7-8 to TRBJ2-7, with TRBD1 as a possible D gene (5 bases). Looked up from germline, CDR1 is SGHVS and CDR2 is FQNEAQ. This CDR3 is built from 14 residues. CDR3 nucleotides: TGTGACAGCAGCGACGACAGCTGGGACTACGAGCAGTACTTC. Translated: CDSSDDSWDYEQYF.

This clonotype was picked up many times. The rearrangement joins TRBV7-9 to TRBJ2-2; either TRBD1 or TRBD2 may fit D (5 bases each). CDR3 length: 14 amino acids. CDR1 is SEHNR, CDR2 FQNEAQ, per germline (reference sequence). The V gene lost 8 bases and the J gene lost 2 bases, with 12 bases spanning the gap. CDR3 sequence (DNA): TGTGCCAGCTGGGGGTACACCAACACCGGGGAGCTGTTTTTT. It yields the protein CASWGYTNTGELFF.

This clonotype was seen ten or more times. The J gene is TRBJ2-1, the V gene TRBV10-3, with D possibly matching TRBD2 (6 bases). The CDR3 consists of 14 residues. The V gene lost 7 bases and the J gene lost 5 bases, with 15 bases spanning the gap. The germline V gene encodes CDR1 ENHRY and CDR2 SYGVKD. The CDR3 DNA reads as TGTGCCATCAAGGTGGGACTTTACCACAATGAGCAGTTCTTC. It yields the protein CAIKVGLYHNEQFF.

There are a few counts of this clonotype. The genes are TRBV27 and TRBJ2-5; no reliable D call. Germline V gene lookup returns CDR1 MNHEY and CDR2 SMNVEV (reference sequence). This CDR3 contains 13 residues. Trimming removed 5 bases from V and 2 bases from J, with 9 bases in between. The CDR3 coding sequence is TGTGCCAGCAGTCCCCGGCGACAAGAGACCCAGTACTTC. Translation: CASSPRRQETQYF.

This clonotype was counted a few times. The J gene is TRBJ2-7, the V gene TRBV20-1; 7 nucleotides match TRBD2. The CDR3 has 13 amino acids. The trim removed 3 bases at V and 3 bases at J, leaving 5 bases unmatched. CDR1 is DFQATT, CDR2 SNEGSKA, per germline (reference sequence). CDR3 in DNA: TGCAGTGCTAGCAGCAGGGAGGGCTACGAGCAGTACTTC. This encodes CSASSREGYEQYF.

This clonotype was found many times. The CDR3 region is CASSQDLFRAPRRSEQFF. CDR3 in DNA: TGCGCCAGCAGCCAAGATCTATTCAGGGCCCCACGTAGGAGTGAGCAGTTCTTC. This chain links TRBV4-3 with TRBJ2-1; tentatively, D is TRBD1 (5 bases). V was trimmed by 0 bases and J by 9 bases, leaving 24 bases between them. Germline V gene sequence: CDR1 LGHNA, CDR2 YSLEER. The CDR3 is 18 residues long.

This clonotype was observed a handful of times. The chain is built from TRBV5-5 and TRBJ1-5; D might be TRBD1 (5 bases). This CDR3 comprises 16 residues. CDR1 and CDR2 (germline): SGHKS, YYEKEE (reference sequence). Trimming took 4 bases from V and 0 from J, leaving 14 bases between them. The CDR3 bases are TGTGCCAGCAGCCCCCGGGGCAGCTATAGCAATCAGCCCCAGCATTTT. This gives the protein CASSPRGSYSNQPQHF. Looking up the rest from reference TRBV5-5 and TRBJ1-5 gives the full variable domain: DAGVTQSPTHLIKTRGQQVTLRCSPISGHKSVSWYQQVLGQGPQFIFQYYEKEERGRGNFPDRFSARQFPNYSSELNVNALLLGDSALYLCASSPRGSYSNQPQHFGDGTRLSIL.

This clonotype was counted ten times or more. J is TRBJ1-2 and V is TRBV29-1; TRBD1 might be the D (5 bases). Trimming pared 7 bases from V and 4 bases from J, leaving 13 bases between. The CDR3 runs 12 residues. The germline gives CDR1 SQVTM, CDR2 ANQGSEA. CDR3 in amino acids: CSARDGAYGYTF. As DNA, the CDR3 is TGCAGCGCCCGGGACGGGGCCTATGGCTACACCTTC.